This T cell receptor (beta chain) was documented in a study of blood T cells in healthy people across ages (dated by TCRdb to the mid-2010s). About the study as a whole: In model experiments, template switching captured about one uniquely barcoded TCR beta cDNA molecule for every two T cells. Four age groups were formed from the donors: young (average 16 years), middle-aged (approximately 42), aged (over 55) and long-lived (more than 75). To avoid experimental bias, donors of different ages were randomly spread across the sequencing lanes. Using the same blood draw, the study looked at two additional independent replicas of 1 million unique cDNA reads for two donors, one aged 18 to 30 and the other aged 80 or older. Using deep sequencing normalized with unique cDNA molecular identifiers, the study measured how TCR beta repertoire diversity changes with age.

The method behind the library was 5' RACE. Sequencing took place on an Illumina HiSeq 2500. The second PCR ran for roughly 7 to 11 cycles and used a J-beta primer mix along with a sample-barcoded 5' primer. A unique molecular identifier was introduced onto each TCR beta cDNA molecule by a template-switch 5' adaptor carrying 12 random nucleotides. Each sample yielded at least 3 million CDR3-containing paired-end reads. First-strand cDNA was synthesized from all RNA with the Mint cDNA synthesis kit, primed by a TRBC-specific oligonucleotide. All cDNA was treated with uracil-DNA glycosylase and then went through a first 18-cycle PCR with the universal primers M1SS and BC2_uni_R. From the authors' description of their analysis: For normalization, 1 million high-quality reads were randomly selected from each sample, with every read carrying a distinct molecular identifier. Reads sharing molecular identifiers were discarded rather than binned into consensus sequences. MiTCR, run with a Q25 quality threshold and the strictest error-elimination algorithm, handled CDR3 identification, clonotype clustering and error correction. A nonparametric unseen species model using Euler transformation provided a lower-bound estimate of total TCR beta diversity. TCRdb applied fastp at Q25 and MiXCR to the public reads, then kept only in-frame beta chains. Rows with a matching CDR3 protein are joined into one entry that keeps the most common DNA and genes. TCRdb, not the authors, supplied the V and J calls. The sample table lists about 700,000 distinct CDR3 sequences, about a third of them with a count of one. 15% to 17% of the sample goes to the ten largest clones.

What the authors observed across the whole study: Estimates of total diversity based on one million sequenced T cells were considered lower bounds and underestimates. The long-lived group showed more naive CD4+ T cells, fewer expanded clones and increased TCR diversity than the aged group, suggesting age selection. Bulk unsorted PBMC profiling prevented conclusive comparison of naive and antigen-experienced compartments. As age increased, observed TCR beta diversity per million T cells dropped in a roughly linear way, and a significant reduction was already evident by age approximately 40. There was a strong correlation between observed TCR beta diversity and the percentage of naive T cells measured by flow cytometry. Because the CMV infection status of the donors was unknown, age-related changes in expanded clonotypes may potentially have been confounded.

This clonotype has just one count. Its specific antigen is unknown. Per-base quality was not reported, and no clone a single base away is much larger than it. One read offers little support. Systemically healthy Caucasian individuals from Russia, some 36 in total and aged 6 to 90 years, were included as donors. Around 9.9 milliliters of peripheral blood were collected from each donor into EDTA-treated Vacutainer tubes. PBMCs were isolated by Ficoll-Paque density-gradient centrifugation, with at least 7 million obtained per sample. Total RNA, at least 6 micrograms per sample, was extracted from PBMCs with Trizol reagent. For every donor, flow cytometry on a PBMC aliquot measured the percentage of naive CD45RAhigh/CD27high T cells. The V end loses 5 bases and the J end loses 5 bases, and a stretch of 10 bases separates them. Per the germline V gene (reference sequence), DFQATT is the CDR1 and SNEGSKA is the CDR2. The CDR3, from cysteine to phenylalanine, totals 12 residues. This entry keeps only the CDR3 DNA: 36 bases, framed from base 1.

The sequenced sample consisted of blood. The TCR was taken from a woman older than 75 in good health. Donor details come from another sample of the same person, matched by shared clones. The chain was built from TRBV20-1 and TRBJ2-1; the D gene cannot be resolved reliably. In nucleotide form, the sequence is TGCAGTGCTGACGTTCAGGACAATGAGCAGTTCTTC. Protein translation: CSADVQDNEQFF.